Listed here are 29 T cell receptor beta chains from one sample, sequenced in a study of T cells in Graves' hyperthyroidism and ophthalmopathy. The TCR beta CDR3 regions underwent amplification using RNA transcripts as the source. Carried out on the TCR CDR3, a first-round RT-PCR used the HTBI primer set. Using its own MiXCR run on the multiplex PCR reads, TCRdb lists one record per CDR3 protein. The table has over 500,000 distinct CDR3 sequences, around 43% seen once. Sequencing used peripheral blood or thyroid tissue (not recorded which). The receptors shown here come from an adult woman with Graves' disease, either hyperthyroidism or ophthalmopathy (not recorded which).

This clonotype occurred many times. This chain links TRBV19 with TRBJ1-5, with a tentative D call TRBD1 (6 bases). V lost 5 bases and J lost 3, with 14 bases in between. Germline CDR1 is LNHDA and CDR2 is SQIVND (reference sequence). This CDR3 has 15 amino acids. DNA of the CDR3: TGTGCCAGTAGTGAAACGGGGGGCTACAATCAGCCCCAGCATTTT. Translating it yields CASSETGGYNQPQHF.

This clonotype was found a few times. This rearrangement joins TRBV15 to TRBJ2-1; 7 bases agree with TRBD1. Germline V lookup: CDR1 LNHNV, CDR2 YYDKDF (reference sequence). The CDR3 is 14 amino acids. With V trimmed by 6 bases and J by 4 bases, 6 bases remained unmatched. The CDR3 sequence is CATSGQANYNEQFF. CDR3 in DNA: TGTGCCACCAGTGGACAGGCGAATTACAATGAGCAGTTCTTC.

This chain joins TRBV7-2 and TRBJ1-5; maybe TRBD1 (6 bases). The CDR3 runs 15 residues. Trimming stripped 5 bases from V and 6 bases from J, with 17 bases between. In germline, CDR1 is SGHTA, CDR2 FQGNSA. The DNA of the CDR3 is TGTGCCAGCAGCGCAACAGGGTTGATAGGTCAGCCCCAGCATTTT. Translating it yields CASSATGLIGQPQHF. The whole variable domain, filled in from reference TRBV7-2 and TRBJ1-5, reads GAGVSQSPSNKVTEKGKDVELRCDPISGHTALYWYRQSLGQGLEFLIYFQGNSAPDKSGLPSDRFSAERTGGSVSTLTIQRTQQEDSAVYLCASSATGLIGQPQHFGDGTRLSIL.

The V and J genes are TRBV12-3 or TRBV12-4 and TRBJ2-5, with D possibly TRBD2 on 5 matching bases. The CDR3 is made up of 13 amino acids. Trimming left V 7 bases short and J 2 bases short, with 11 bases between. The CDR3 DNA follows: TGTGCCAGCAAACGGACGGGGCAAGAGACCCAGTACTTC. Encoded protein: CASKRTGQETQYF.

The chain is built from TRBV5-1 and TRBJ2-6; TRBD2 agrees at 8 bases. With 4 bases clipped from V and 3 bases from J, the junction kept 3 bases outside the gene matches. The CDR3 is 15 amino acids. Germline-derived CDR1 and CDR2 are SGHRS and YFSETQ. CDR3 residues: CASSTSGFGANVLTF. The CDR3 coding sequence is TGCGCCAGCAGCACTAGCGGATTTGGGGCCAACGTCCTGACTTTC. Filled out from reference TRBV5-1 and TRBJ2-6, the complete variable domain reads KAGVTQTPRYLIKTRGQQVTLSCSPISGHRSVSWYQQTPGQGLQFLFEYFSETQRNKGNFPGRFSGRQFSNSRSEMNVSTLELGDSALYLCASSTSGFGANVLTFGAGSRLTVL.

The CDR3 protein is CASSQSGRTFQETQYF. The CDR3 DNA sequence: TGTGCCAGCAGTCAATCAGGACGGACCTTTCAAGAGACCCAGTACTTC. The V gene is TRBV7-8, the J gene TRBJ2-5; D is ambiguous. The CDR3 runs 16 residues. Germline V lookup: CDR1 SGHVS, CDR2 FQNEAQ. Trimming cost V 6 bases and J 2 bases, with 19 bases left between them. Together with reference TRBV7-8 and TRBJ2-5, the CDR3 gives the full variable domain: GAGVSQSPRYKVAKRGQDVALRCDPISGHVSLFWYQQALGQGPEFLTYFQNEAQLDKSGLPSDRFFAERPEGSVSTLKIQRTQQEDSAVYLCASSQSGRTFQETQYFGPGTRLLVL.

This clonotype has ten or more counts. V gene TRBV25-1 combines with J gene TRBJ1-6, with unresolved D. The V gene lost 4 bases and the J gene lost 7 bases, with 14 bases spanning the gap. Germline V gene sequence: CDR1 MGHDK, CDR2 SYGVNS. This CDR3 has 15 amino acids. The CDR3 here is CASSGQEGWNSPLHF. The CDR3 nucleotides are TGTGCCAGCAGTGGCCAGGAGGGTTGGAATTCACCCCTCCACTTT. The variable domain in full, completed from reference TRBV25-1 and TRBJ1-6, reads EADIYQTPRYLVIGTGKKITLECSQTMGHDKMYWYQQDPGMELHLIHYSYGVNSTEKGDLSSESTVSRIRTEHFPLTLESARPSHTSQYLCASSGQEGWNSPLHFGNGTRLTVT.

Turning to this clonotype: At one end, the junction sequence differs from germline, possibly due to a read error. The rearrangement links TRBV7-9 to TRBJ2-7; tentatively, D is TRBD2 (5 bases). In germline, CDR1 is SEHNR, CDR2 FQNEAQ (reference sequence). The CDR3 has 13 residues. The CDR3 spells CASSPPADYGQYF. The CDR3 DNA reads as TGTGCCAGCAGCCCCCCCGCCGACTACGGGCAGTACTTC.

This clonotype appeared many times. V usage is TRBV29-1 and J usage is TRBJ2-2, with TRBD1 as a possible D gene (6 bases). V was trimmed by 7 bases and J by 4 bases, leaving 13 bases between them. The CDR3 extends over 13 amino acids. Germline CDR1 is SQVTM and CDR2 is ANQGSEA. CDR3 bases: TGCAGCGCCAAGACAGGACCCACCGGGGAGCTGTTTTTT. It encodes CSAKTGPTGELFF.

This clonotype was found a few times. The rearrangement links TRBV2 to TRBJ1-5; 8 nucleotides align to TRBD1. Losses at the gene ends were 3 bases for V and 6 bases for J; bases not matched to a gene: 1. The germline gives CDR1 SNHLY, CDR2 FYNNEI. The CDR3 loop spans 13 amino acids. The CDR3 loop reads CASSDRGLQPQHF. CDR3 DNA: TGTGCCAGCAGTGACAGGGGGCTTCAGCCCCAGCATTTT.

The CDR3 DNA is TGTGCCAGCAGCCTGGGACAAACAGGGAGCTACGAGCAGTACTTC. As protein: CASSLGQTGSYEQYF. The V call is TRBV11-1, the J call TRBJ2-7, with D perhaps matching TRBD1 (6 bases). The germline V gene encodes CDR1 SGHAT and CDR2 FQDESV (reference sequence). This CDR3 has 15 amino acids. The germline V and J ends were trimmed by 5 bases and 3 bases, with 17 bases remaining between them.

Points on this clonotype: The missing conserved phenylalanine or tryptophan at the end of this CDR3 makes a read error likely. No DNA is shown, since the ends of the CDR3 on it are uncertain; the CDR3 is the one TCRdb lists. This sequence joins TRBV13 and TRBJ2-6. Including both end residues, the CDR3 is 12 amino acids long. Germline V CDR1 and CDR2: PRHDT, FYEKMQ (reference sequence). This CDR3 reads CASSLGSVRPNT.

This clonotype was seen only a few times. The chain links TRBV2 to TRBJ1-2; 9 bases are a match to TRBD1. CDR1 is SNHLY and CDR2 is FYNNEI in the germline V gene. Trimming removed 5 bases from V and 2 bases from J; junction bases left unmatched: 6. This CDR3 comprises 15 residues. The CDR3 bases are TGTGCCAGCAGTAATGCACAGGGGGCGAACTATGGCTACACCTTC. Protein sequence: CASSNAQGANYGYTF.

This clonotype was found a few times. This may arise from a read error, as a much more abundant clone is one base away. This chain links TRBV29-1 with TRBJ1-1; a possible D gene is TRBD1 (6 bases). V was shortened by 5 bases and J by 3 bases, with 16 bases between the two germline ends. Germline V gene sequence: CDR1 SQVTM, CDR2 ANQGSEA. CDR3 length: 14 amino acids. Here the CDR3 DNA reads TGCAGCGTTTCCCAAACAGGGCTGGACACTGAAGCTTTCTTT. It encodes CSVSQTGLDTEAFF. Looking up the rest from reference TRBV29-1 and TRBJ1-1 gives the full variable domain: SAVISQKPSRDICQRGTSLTIQCQVDSQVTMMFWYRQQPGQSLTLIATANQGSEATYESGFVIDKFPISRPNLTFSTLTVSNMSPEDSSIYLCSVSQTGLDTEAFFGQGTRLTVV.

This clonotype was counted ten times or more. The CDR3 coding sequence is TGTGCCAGCCGGAGAATGGGAGCCGGGGAGCTGTTTTTT. Amino acids: CASRRMGAGELFF. This chain uses TRBV2 with TRBJ2-2; weak D call: TRBD2 (5 bases). V was trimmed by 8 bases and J by 6 bases, leaving 13 bases between them. CDR3 size: 13 residues. The germline V gene encodes CDR1 SNHLY and CDR2 FYNNEI.

The gene calls are TRBV5-1 and TRBJ1-2; D uncertain. Looked up from germline, CDR1 is SGHRS and CDR2 is YFSETQ. CDR3 size: 13 residues. V lost 0 bases, J lost 5 bases, and 8 bases lay in between. The CDR3 DNA sequence: TGCGCCAGCAGCTTGGCCGAGCAGTATGGCTACACCTTC. It yields the protein CASSLAEQYGYTF.

This clonotype was recorded at least ten times. This chain uses TRBV7-2 with TRBJ1-5; D not resolved. Trimming cost V 2 bases and J 7 bases, with 12 bases left between them. Per the germline V gene, CDR1 is SGHTA and CDR2 is FQGNSA. CDR3 length: 14 amino acids. The CDR3 protein is CASSLISGGQPQHF. The CDR3 coding sequence is TGTGCCAGCAGCTTAATTTCGGGTGGACAGCCCCAGCATTTT.

This clonotype was counted ten times or more. V is TRBV20-1 and J is TRBJ1-5, with D possibly TRBD1 on 5 matching bases. The V end was cut by 2 bases, the J end by 4 bases, with 15 bases between. Germline V gives CDR1 DFQATT, CDR2 SNEGSKA (reference sequence). The CDR3 contains 15 residues. This CDR3 is CSARRRAGRNQPQHF. The CDR3, as DNA: TGCAGTGCTAGAAGGCGGGCAGGGCGAAATCAGCCCCAGCATTTT.

On this clonotype: This may arise from a read error, as a much more abundant clone is one base away. The V and J genes are TRBV7-2 and TRBJ2-2; the D gene could be TRBD1 or TRBD2 (5 bases each). V was clipped by 3 bases and J by 4 bases, with 9 bases between them. Germline V CDR1 and CDR2: SGHTA, FQGNSA. CDR3 length equals 14 residues. The CDR3 region has the DNA TGTGCCAGCAGCTTGTGGGGACCCACCGGGGAGCTGTTTTTT. Translated: CASSLWGPTGELFF.

This clonotype was found many times. The CDR3 bases are TGTGCCAGCAGCTCCCGGATCGGGGAGCTGTTTTTT. Amino acids: CASSSRIGELFF. The chain employs TRBV7-3 and TRBJ2-2; D remains unclear. The CDR3 sequence is 12 residues long. V was trimmed by 4 bases and J by 7 bases, leaving 7 bases between them. Germline lookup yields CDR1 SGHTA and CDR2 FQGTGA.

The rearrangement joins TRBV7-2 to TRBJ1-1; D uncertain. The CDR3 has 11 residues. V was cut by 8 bases and J by 1 base, with 5 bases left in between. Germline V gene lookup returns CDR1 SGHTA and CDR2 FQGNSA. Here the CDR3 DNA reads TGTGCCAGCGGGAAGAACACTGAAGCTTTCTTT. Its translation is CASGKNTEAFF.

Many counts were recorded for this clonotype. The V call is TRBV20-1, the J call TRBJ1-1; 7 bases map to TRBD1. J was trimmed by 1 base and V by 4 bases; bases with no gene match: 6. The CDR3 has 14 residues. Germline V lookup: CDR1 DFQATT, CDR2 SNEGSKA (reference sequence). The CDR3 sequence: CSAIDRAGNTEAFF. DNA of the CDR3: TGCAGTGCTATAGACAGGGCAGGGAACACTGAAGCTTTCTTT.

The chain uses TRBV20-1 and TRBJ2-1, with D uncertain. Germline V gene sequence: CDR1 DFQATT, CDR2 SNEGSKA (reference sequence). Trimming took 3 bases from V and 5 from J, leaving 11 bases between them. The CDR3 is 13 residues long. CDR3 residues: CSASYTWDNEQFF. CDR3 in DNA: TGCAGTGCTAGTTATACTTGGGACAATGAGCAGTTCTTC.

This clonotype has a count of ten or more. The chain uses TRBV10-3 and TRBJ1-4, with no clear D. V dropped 8 bases and J dropped 6 bases, with 13 bases sitting between them. Per the germline V gene, CDR1 is ENHRY and CDR2 is SYGVKD. The CDR3 spans 13 residues. The CDR3 region is CAIQGNRDEKLFF. The DNA for the CDR3 is TGTGCCATCCAAGGTAACCGCGATGAAAAACTGTTTTTT.

In this sample, this clonotype turned up many times. The germline gene is not matched at one end of the junction; a read error may be the cause. Here the CDR3 DNA reads TGTGCCAGCAGTGACGACAGGGGGGAGACCCAGTACTTC. This encodes CASSDDRGETQYF. The V call is TRBV5-1, the J call TRBJ2-5, with 9 bases matching TRBD1. The CDR3 is made up of 13 amino acids. Germline V gene lookup returns CDR1 SGHRS and CDR2 YFSETQ. The full variable domain, rest sourced from reference TRBV5-1 and TRBJ2-5, is KAGVTQTPRYLIKTRGQQVTLSCSPISGHRSVSWYQQTPGQGLQFLFEYFSETQRNKGNFPGRFSGRQFSNSRSEMNVSTLELGDSALYLCASSDDRGETQYFGPGTRLLVL.

Many counts were recorded for this clonotype. This sequence joins TRBV11-2 and TRBJ1-3; D gene ambiguous. Trimming cost V 0 bases and J 0 bases, with 6 bases left between them. Germline V gene sequence: CDR1 SGHAT, CDR2 FQNNGV. The CDR3 loop spans 15 amino acids. The CDR3 is CASSLEAFSGNTIYF. CDR3 nucleotide sequence: TGTGCCAGCAGCTTAGAGGCCTTCTCTGGAAACACCATATATTTT.

The CDR3 reads CATSRTTGSGNTIYF. The CDR3 region has the DNA TGTGCCACCAGCAGGACTACAGGCTCTGGAAACACCATATATTTT. The chain combines TRBV15 with TRBJ1-3, with D perhaps TRBD1 (5 bases). V lost 3 bases, J lost 0 bases, and 9 bases lay in between. Germline CDR1 and CDR2: LNHNV and YYDKDF (reference sequence). This CDR3 region has 15 residues.

The rearrangement links TRBV6-1 to TRBJ2-2, with 10 bases fitting TRBD2. The CDR3 is 16 amino acids. After removal of 4 bases from V and 5 bases from J, the junction contained 7 bases not matched to a gene. Germline CDR1 is MNHNS and CDR2 is SASEGT. The CDR3, as DNA: TGTGCCAGCAGTGGCCCTGGGACTAGCGCGACCGGGGAGCTGTTTTTT. Its protein is CASSGPGTSATGELFF.

The rearrangement uses TRBV7-2 and TRBJ1-5; D remains unclear. Per germline, CDR1 SGHTA and CDR2 FQGNSA. The CDR3 spans 17 residues. V was clipped by 3 bases and J by 4 bases, with 19 bases between them. CDR3 sequence reads: CASSLVHTRVINQPQHF. CDR3 sequence (DNA): TGTGCCAGCAGCTTGGTCCACACCAGAGTGATTAATCAGCCCCAGCATTTT. Drawing the rest from reference TRBV7-2 and TRBJ1-5, the complete variable domain is GAGVSQSPSNKVTEKGKDVELRCDPISGHTALYWYRQSLGQGLEFLIYFQGNSAPDKSGLPSDRFSAERTGGSVSTLTIQRTQQEDSAVYLCASSLVHTRVINQPQHFGDGTRLSIL.